Listed below are T cell receptor beta chains from one sample, sequenced in a study of cytomegalovirus exposure and HLA in healthy donors. The table came from immunoSEQ multiplex PCR; TCRdb's copy has only in-frame clones and leaves some out. This sample has around 120,000 clones, with less than 75% found just once. Sequenced: PBMCs. Receptors originate from a woman aged 40 to 55 in good health and CMV-seronegative. Both conserved end residues are trimmed from each CDR3. Each record gives: J gene, V gene, CDR3 protein.

>TRBJ2-3|TRBV9
ASSVAAGGPTDTQY
>TRBJ1-5|TRBV7-4
ASSLGGGQTLNQPQH
>TRBJ2-7|TRBV9
ASSARQGAGEQY
>TRBJ1-1|TRBV7-9
ASSLQGANTEAF
>TRBJ1-4|TRBV6-5
ASRSRDKTNEKLF
>TRBJ2-7|TRBV5-1
ASSTTPYEQY
>TRBJ2-2|TRBV7-3
ASSLITGDGNTGELF
>TRBJ2-7|TRBV7-2
ASSLGESSYEQY
>TRBJ2-7|TRBV6-5
ASSPGTEKNEQY
>TRBJ2-1|TRBV6-5
ASSYPAPGEQF
>TRBJ2-1|TRBV5-1
ASSLNGGPYNEQF
>TRBJ2-1|TRBV2
ASSQRRGETNEQF
>TRBJ1-1|TRBV28
ASRVGQVNTEAF
>TRBJ1-4|TRBV5-8
ASSKPNQGWREKLF
>TRBJ1-1|TRBV27
ASSLDRGKNTEAF
>TRBJ2-3|TRBV6-6
ASRRGQAAGTDTQY
>TRBJ2-1|TRBV7-2
ASSEGLAGGEQF
>TRBJ1-3|TRBV5-1
ASSLGRGSSGNTIY
>TRBJ2-7|TRBV13
ASSHEPSFSLTGDLRSYEQY
>TRBJ2-3|TRBV5-4
ASSLQGATDTQY
>TRBJ1-2|TRBV12-5
ASGLVTQGSYGYT
>TRBJ2-1|TRBV28
ASSPLRLAGGDNEQF
>TRBJ1-3|TRBV18
ASSPDGSSGNTIY
>TRBJ1-2|TRBV4-2
ASSRQGGNYGYT
>TRBJ1-3|TRBV5-1
ASSLAGVRFGNTIY
>TRBJ2-6|TRBV4-2
ASSQAPTRQGPHSGANVLT
>TRBJ1-3|TRBV19
ASSIQGQGGSGNTIY